This T cell receptor beta chain comes out of a study of T cell repertoires in cytomegalovirus infection. General study results and limits: Totalled public TCR beta family frequency picked out people who carried CMV plus the relevant HLA.

Using its own MiXCR run on the reads, TCRdb lists one record per CDR3 protein. The top ten hold roughly an eighth of the sample, which has approximately 990,000 distinct CDR3 sequences, 25% to 40% seen once. Per the germline V gene, CDR1 is SGHTA and CDR2 is FQGNSA. CDR3 length equals 17 residues. A remark on this clonotype: Its target is unknown. A read error may explain this, as a much larger clone is one base away.

V gene TRBV7-2 combines with J gene TRBJ1-6; D remains unclear. The TCR sequence derives from a human donor in good health (CMV status not recorded). Some clones in this sample may be carry-over from other donors' samples. This material consisted of cultured CD8+ T cells from PBMCs, taken from culture after CMV antigen stimulation. CDR3 region: CASSLRPSAAYNSLLHF. The CDR3 coding sequence is TGTGCCAGCAGCTTACGCCCCTCAGCCGCCTATAATTCACTCCTCCACTTT. Based on the CDR3 plus reference TRBV7-2 and TRBJ1-6, the full variable domain is GAGVSQSPSNKVTEKGKDVELRCDPISGHTALYWYRQSLGQGLEFLIYFQGNSAPDKSGLPSDRFSAERTGGSVSTLTIQRTQQEDSAVYLCASSLRPSAAYNSLLHFGNGTRLTVT.